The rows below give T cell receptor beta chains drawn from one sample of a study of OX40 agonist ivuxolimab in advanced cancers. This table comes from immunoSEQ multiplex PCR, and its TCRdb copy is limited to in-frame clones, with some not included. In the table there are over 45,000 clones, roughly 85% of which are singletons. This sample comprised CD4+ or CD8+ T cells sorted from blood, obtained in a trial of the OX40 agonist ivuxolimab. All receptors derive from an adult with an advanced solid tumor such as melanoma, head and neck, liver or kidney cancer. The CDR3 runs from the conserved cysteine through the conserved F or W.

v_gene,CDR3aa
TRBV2,CASSPDRVNQPQHF
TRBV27,CASSNRRGRLDFEQYF
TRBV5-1,CASSPGTGVGEKLFF
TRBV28,CASSGGTGGPNEKLFF
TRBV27,CASSLYSGRDNEQYF
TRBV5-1,CASSWTSGYNEQFF
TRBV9,CASSVAGGGPGQVTQYF
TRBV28,CASTGAPGREQFF
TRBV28,CASSSGTSGIAKNIQYF
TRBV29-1,CSFTFYEQYF
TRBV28,CASRKTGVEPQHF
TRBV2,CASRGQGMSTEAFF
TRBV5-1,CASSLEALSRGNTIYF
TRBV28,CASSPPERQAEKLFF
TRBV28,CASSSTGGVGKLFF
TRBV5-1,CASSLEETQYF
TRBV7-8,CASSATRTTPNQPQHF
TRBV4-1,CASSQSWTSGRAYEQYF
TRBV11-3,CASSLVAGFEQYF
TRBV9,CASSPSGQGIRGETQYF
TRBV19,CASSIPVRGLSSYEQYF
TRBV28,CASIRSGDYPYEQYF
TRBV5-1,CASSLVAAGDGYEQYF
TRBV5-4,CASSSQGATDTQYF
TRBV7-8,CASSVRQGANEKLFF
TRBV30,CAWGPNSNSPLHF
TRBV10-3,CAISEAGGYTDTQYF
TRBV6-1,CASSEAASYEQYF
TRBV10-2,CASTSAMTYNEQFF